This is a list of T cell receptor beta chains from one sample in a study of blood T cell repertoires in COVID-19. Assay used: immunoSEQ multiplex PCR; TCRdb lists only in-frame clones, some missing. Here the sample spans 60,000 to 90,000 clones, around 84% being singletons. Sequenced material: peripheral blood. These receptors were obtained from a man aged 55 to 70 with COVID-19, enrolled during active disease. Both conserved end residues are part of each CDR3. D genes are given only for firm matches. The listing skips clone size in some rows; elsewhere it reads once, few, many or a size class.

abundance,d_gene,v_gene,j_gene,CDR3nt,CDR3aa
.,TRBD1,TRBV29-1,TRBJ1-1,TGCAGCTCCGCAAGACAGGGAGACACTGAAGCTTTCTTT,CSSARQGDTEAFF
.,.,TRBV5-3,TRBJ1-2,TGTGCCAGAAGCTTGGCGGGGAACAGACGCAACTATGGCTACACCTTC,CARSLAGNRRNYGYTF
few,.,TRBV19,TRBJ2-7,TGTGCCAGCAACCCAACGGGTACCACCTACGAGCAGTACTTC,CASNPTGTTYEQYF
.,.,TRBV12-2,TRBJ1-5,TGTGCAAGTCGCTTAGGTGCGGCGAAACCCTATAGCAATCAGCCCCAGCATTTT,CASRLGAAKPYSNQPQHF
.,.,TRBV18,TRBJ1-4,TGTGCCAGCTCACCCCCACCGGGGACAATTGAAAAACTGTTTTTT,CASSPPPGTIEKLFF
once,.,TRBV6-5,TRBJ2-5,TGTGCCAGCAGTTACTCCCAGGGAATCGGGGAGACCCAGTACTTC,CASSYSQGIGETQYF
once,.,TRBV2,TRBJ1-5,TGTGCCAGCAGCGCGGGACGGCTAAATCAGCCCCAGCATTTT,CASSAGRLNQPQHF
.,.,TRBV27,TRBJ1-1,TGTGCCAGCAGTTTATCGAATTTCCCGCCGGGGGGCAACACTGAAGCTTTCTTT,CASSLSNFPPGGNTEAFF
.,.,TRBV7-2,TRBJ1-5,TGTGCCAGCAGCTTCATTCGAGGACAAGTTTTGGCCCAGCATTTT,CASSFIRGQVLAQHF
.,.,TRBV6-5,TRBJ1-1,TGTGCCAGCACGCGGGAGCGGGGTACTGAAGCTTTCTTT,CASTRERGTEAFF
.,TRBD1,TRBV19,TRBJ2-1,TGTGCCAGTAGTATCGGACAGGATTCCTACAATGAGCAGTTCTTC,CASSIGQDSYNEQFF
.,TRBD2,TRBV3-1/TRBV3-2,TRBJ2-2,TGTGCCAGCAGACGACGACGTAGCGGGGGGGCCATGGCCGGGGAGCTGTTTTTT,CASRRRRSGGAMAGELFF
.,.,TRBV24-1,TRBJ2-1,TGTGCCACCAGTGATTTCCTAGCCAGCTCCTACAATGAGCAGTTCTTC,CATSDFLASSYNEQFF
.,TRBD1,TRBV25-1,TRBJ1-4,TGTGCCAGCAGGACAGGGGGCGGTGAAAAACTGTTTTTT,CASRTGGGEKLFF
.,.,TRBV5-5,TRBJ2-2,TGTGCCAGCAGCCTCGGAGTTACCGGGGAGCTGTTTTTT,CASSLGVTGELFF
.,.,TRBV10-3,TRBJ2-5,TGTGCCATCAGTGATTCCCCTAGGGCCGGGAACCAGTACTTC,CAISDSPRAGNQYF
.,TRBD2,TRBV20-1,TRBJ2-5,TGCAGTGCTAGTCCGAAGTTAGCGGGACTCGAAGAGACCCAGTACTTC,CSASPKLAGLEETQYF
.,TRBD1,TRBV7-9,TRBJ1-2,TGTGCCAGCAGCTTCGGGACAGAACAGGGTGGCTACACCTTC,CASSFGTEQGGYTF
once,.,TRBV9,TRBJ2-7,TGTGCCAGCAGCGCTTCCTTGACAGGATACGAGCAGTACTTC,CASSASLTGYEQYF
.,TRBD1,TRBV2,TRBJ1-1,TGTGCCAGCAGTGAGATGACAGGGGGAGGCACTGAAGCTTTCTTT,CASSEMTGGGTEAFF
.,.,TRBV6-5,TRBJ1-2,TGTGCCAGCAGTTCCCGACAGGACCAGACTGGGGGCTACACCTTC,CASSSRQDQTGGYTF
.,TRBD1,TRBV10-1,TRBJ2-7,TGCGCCAGCAGTAGATACAGGGGAACCTACGAGCAGTACTTC,CASSRYRGTYEQYF
.,.,TRBV7-3,TRBJ1-2,TGTGCCAGCAGGCCAGGCCCCAACAACAGGGCTGGCTACACCTTC,CASRPGPNNRAGYTF
few,TRBD1,TRBV7-7,TRBJ2-6,TGTGCCAGCAGCCAGGACAGGGCTGGGGCCAACGTCCTGACTTTC,CASSQDRAGANVLTF
.,TRBD1,TRBV5-1,TRBJ1-5,TGCGCCAGCAGCTTGGGGGACAGAAATCAGCCCCAGCATTTT,CASSLGDRNQPQHF
.,.,TRBV7-6,TRBJ1-6,TGTGCCAGCAGCTTGTCAGGGGAAAATTCACCCCTCCACTTT,CASSLSGENSPLHF
.,.,TRBV27,TRBJ1-1,TGTGCCAGCAGTTCGTATCGGGGGGGGTATTCTGAAGCTTTCTTT,CASSSYRGGYSEAFF
.,TRBD1,TRBV18,TRBJ2-5,TGTGCCAGCTCTTTCCGGGACAGGGGGGAGACCCAGTACTTC,CASSFRDRGETQYF
.,.,TRBV3-1/TRBV3-2,TRBJ1-6,TGTGCCAGCAGCCAAACAGAAGATAATTCACCCCTCCACTTT,CASSQTEDNSPLHF
few,TRBD1,TRBV28,TRBJ2-7,TGTGCCAGCAGCCCCGGGACAGGGGCGCGGGAGCAGTACTTC,CASSPGTGAREQYF
.,.,TRBV3-1/TRBV3-2,TRBJ1-2,TGTGCCAGCAGCCAAGACGAGATCTATGGCTACACCTTC,CASSQDEIYGYTF